These T cell receptor beta chains were read from a single sample in a study of cytomegalovirus exposure and HLA in healthy donors. Using immunoSEQ multiplex PCR, the repertoire was profiled, and TCRdb retains in-frame clones only, with some absent. The table includes roughly 100,000 clones, about 16% detected once. Sequencing was carried out using PBMCs. Every receptor here comes from a female donor in good health and CMV-seronegative. CDR3s include the opening cysteine and the closing phenylalanine or tryptophan. D genes are given only for firm matches. Expanded clones are given a class, and other clones once, few, many or no size at all.

clone_size,v_call,j_call,d_call,cdr3_nt,cdr3_aa
-,TRBV7-6,TRBJ2-3,TRBD1,TGTGCCAGCAGCCGTGGGACAGGGCCCACAGATACGCAGTATTTT,CASSRGTGPTDTQYF
-,TRBV6-5,TRBJ1-2,TRBD1,TGTGCCAGCAGTTACCTGGGGGTGGACAGGGCCCACACCTTC,CASSYLGVDRAHTF
-,TRBV4-3,TRBJ2-2,TRBD1,TGCGCCAGCAGCCAAGGGTACGGGACAGGGTGGATCGGGGAGCTGTTTTTT,CASSQGYGTGWIGELFF
-,TRBV4-1,TRBJ2-1,TRBD2,TGCGCCAGCAGCCGCGGGGGTGAGCAGTTCTTC,CASSRGGEQFF
-,TRBV4-3,TRBJ2-7,TRBD1,TGCGCCAGCAGCCAGGGGACAGGGGCGTCGTGGGAGCAGTACTTC,CASSQGTGASWEQYF
few,TRBV4-2,TRBJ1-6,-,TGTGCCAGCAGCCAAGGCGGACTGAGCTCCTATAATTCACCCCTCCACTTT,CASSQGGLSSYNSPLHF
few,TRBV9,TRBJ2-3,TRBD2,TGTGCCAGCAGCCTTACTAGCGGGAGGTTCAGGGCAGATACGCAGTATTTT,CASSLTSGRFRADTQYF
few,TRBV11-3,TRBJ2-5,-,TGTGCCAGCAGCTTAGGCAGCCAAGAGACCCAGTACTTC,CASSLGSQETQYF
few,TRBV30,TRBJ2-5,-,TGTGCCTGGAGTGAAGGCGGAGAGACCCAGTACTTC,CAWSEGGETQYF
-,TRBV7-8,TRBJ2-5,-,TGTGCCAGCAGACTTGTTAGTCGCGAGACCCAGTACTTC,CASRLVSRETQYF
-,TRBV4-1,TRBJ2-2,-,TGCGCCAGCAGCCAAGCGCCAGGCGCGAACACCGGGGAGCTGTTTTTT,CASSQAPGANTGELFF
few,TRBV5-1,TRBJ1-1,TRBD1,TGCGCCAGCAGCATCCGGGACAGGGTGTACGACACTGAAGCTTTCTTT,CASSIRDRVYDTEAFF
-,TRBV5-4,TRBJ2-7,-,TGTGCCAGCAGCTTGGAAGGGGTCTACGAGCAGTACTTC,CASSLEGVYEQYF
-,TRBV28,TRBJ2-2,-,TGTGCCACCCGTGGGCAGGGGAACACCGGGGAGCTGTTTTTT,CATRGQGNTGELFF
-,TRBV5-6,TRBJ1-2,-,TGTGCCAGCAGCAAAGACAGGCGTTATATAACCCTCGGAGGCTACACCTTC,CASSKDRRYITLGGYTF
few,TRBV28,TRBJ1-5,-,TGTGCCAGCCTTTCGACAACAGGCAATCAGCCCCAGCATTTT,CASLSTTGNQPQHF
-,TRBV9,TRBJ2-1,TRBD2,TGTGCCAGCAGCGCGGGAGGGAGTTCAGGTGTGAGTGAGCAGTTCTTC,CASSAGGSSGVSEQFF
few,TRBV7-9,TRBJ1-4,-,TGTGCCAGCAGCTTAAGGGGCGTGCTCGGTGAAAAACTGTTTTTT,CASSLRGVLGEKLFF
-,TRBV28,TRBJ2-3,-,TGTGCCAGCACCGGCGGGGCAGATACGCAGTATTTT,CASTGGADTQYF
few,TRBV9,TRBJ2-3,-,TGTGCCAGCAGCGTAGATTGGCGGCTCACAGATACGCAGTATTTT,CASSVDWRLTDTQYF
-,TRBV7-6,TRBJ1-4,-,TGTGCCAGCAGCTTCGTAAATGAAAAACTGTTTTTT,CASSFVNEKLFF
few,TRBV10-3,TRBJ1-3,TRBD1,TGTGCCATCAGGCCCGGGACAGGGCGATCTGGAAACACCATATATTTT,CAIRPGTGRSGNTIYF
-,TRBV15,TRBJ2-5,TRBD2,TGTGCCACCAGCAGCGGGGCGGGAGGGGGGGAGACCCAGTACTTC,CATSSGAGGGETQYF
few,TRBV28,TRBJ1-5,TRBD1,TGTGCCAGCAGCGTCCGTGGGACAGGTGATCAGCCCCAGCATTTT,CASSVRGTGDQPQHF
-,TRBV5-1,TRBJ2-3,-,TGCGCCAGCAGCTTGGTTCCGGGTAGCACAGATACGCAGTATTTT,CASSLVPGSTDTQYF
-,TRBV4-3,TRBJ2-1,TRBD2,TGCGCCAGCAGCCAAGAATCAGCGGGGCTGATCTACAATGAGCAGTTCTTC,CASSQESAGLIYNEQFF
-,TRBV30,TRBJ2-5,TRBD1,TGTGCCTGGAGCAAAGACAGGGGGCGCGGGGAGACCCAGTACTTC,CAWSKDRGRGETQYF